These T cell receptor beta chains were read from a single sample in a study. TCRdb called the RT-PCR reads again in MiXCR, with one record for every CDR3 protein. The sample includes around 700,000 distinct CDR3 sequences, around 14% of them seen just once. Sequenced input: memory CD4+ T cells from blood. The receptors were gathered from a female donor in good health, serving as a healthy control. Both conserved end residues are part of each CDR3.

cdr3_aa: CASRSGLSGDGYTF
j_call: TRBJ1-2
v_call: TRBV6-5
cdr3_length: 14

cdr3_aa: CSGSTPQETQYF
j_call: TRBJ2-5
v_call: TRBV20-1
cdr3_length: 12

cdr3_aa: CASSSGQGDEQYF
j_call: TRBJ2-7
v_call: TRBV19
cdr3_length: 13

cdr3_aa: CASSSTVGGYYGYTF
j_call: TRBJ1-2
v_call: TRBV12-3/TRBV12-4
cdr3_length: 15

cdr3_aa: CASSLARLGRQTGELFF
j_call: TRBJ2-2
v_call: TRBV5-1
cdr3_length: 17

cdr3_aa: CASSPGTGDNYGYTF
j_call: TRBJ1-2
v_call: TRBV18
cdr3_length: 15

cdr3_aa: CASSLDPGGGGQYF
j_call: TRBJ2-5
v_call: TRBV11-2
cdr3_length: 14

cdr3_aa: CASSLVSGDTGELFF
j_call: TRBJ2-2
v_call: TRBV7-9
cdr3_length: 15

cdr3_aa: CASSLPTGAYTEAFF
j_call: TRBJ1-1
v_call: TRBV5-5
cdr3_length: 15

cdr3_aa: CSARDTLAGALSYEQYF
j_call: TRBJ2-7
v_call: TRBV20-1
cdr3_length: 17

cdr3_aa: CASSTGTGSSGANVLTF
j_call: TRBJ2-6
v_call: TRBV7-8
cdr3_length: 17

cdr3_aa: CSAWTSGRARQDTQYF
j_call: TRBJ2-3
v_call: TRBV20-1
cdr3_length: 16

cdr3_aa: CASSSGQLSLNEQFF
j_call: TRBJ2-1
v_call: TRBV4-2
cdr3_length: 15

cdr3_aa: CASGLGGRTETQYF
j_call: TRBJ2-3
v_call: TRBV7-2
cdr3_length: 14

cdr3_aa: CASSKVPGQGGYTF
j_call: TRBJ1-2
v_call: TRBV5-6
cdr3_length: 14

cdr3_aa: CSVEKGGKTQYF
j_call: TRBJ2-5
v_call: TRBV29-1
cdr3_length: 12

cdr3_aa: CASIQSSGSVNEQFF
j_call: TRBJ2-1
v_call: TRBV28
cdr3_length: 15

cdr3_aa: CASSPDRANHYGYTF
j_call: TRBJ1-2
v_call: TRBV11-1
cdr3_length: 15

cdr3_aa: CASSPGSNSPLHF
j_call: TRBJ1-6
v_call: TRBV7-2
cdr3_length: 13

cdr3_aa: CASSQPPDRGTSYEQYF
j_call: TRBJ2-7
v_call: TRBV23-1
cdr3_length: 17

cdr3_aa: CATSEKGRSNQPQHF
j_call: TRBJ1-5
v_call: TRBV24-1
cdr3_length: 15

cdr3_aa: CASSSGQGRAEAFF
j_call: TRBJ1-1
v_call: TRBV7-3
cdr3_length: 14

cdr3_aa: CATSRDWGNSRANVLTF
j_call: TRBJ2-6
v_call: TRBV15
cdr3_length: 17

cdr3_aa: CASSLSLAGRSNEQFF
j_call: TRBJ2-1
v_call: TRBV28
cdr3_length: 16

cdr3_aa: CASSLARQGSEKLFF
j_call: TRBJ1-4
v_call: TRBV5-1
cdr3_length: 15

cdr3_aa: CSATIAGGADTQYF
j_call: TRBJ2-3
v_call: TRBV20-1
cdr3_length: 14